This TCR delta chain was captured in a study of γδ T cells in repeated Plasmodium falciparum infection. Overall study findings and caveats: Repeated controlled infections reportedly drove waves of new clonotype selection in Vdelta2-negative, mostly Vdelta1+, gammadelta repertoires. Malian donors came from one small rural village, predominantly one ethnic group. Vdelta2-negative gammadelta repertoires appeared less diverse and less shared in Malian than Australian children.

Between the trimmed V and J ends, which lost 1 base and 0 bases, there was a span of 23 bases. Germline V lookup: CDR1 GEAIGNYY, CDR2 EKD. There are 19 residues in the CDR3. TCRdb re-called the multiplex PCR reads through CATT. The table records 45,000 to 50,000 delta-chain clones, roughly 1.6% of them present only once. This clone turned up a few times. Antigen specificity is unknown. With only one base between it and a far larger clone, this is likely a read error. The identical CDR3 is also encoded by other nucleotide sequences in the sample. Flow sorting of PBMC yielded separate Vgamma9/Vdelta2+ and Vdelta2-negative gammadelta T cell populations for bulk repertoire analysis.

The sequence was obtained from a pool of human donors (malaria-infected and uninfected, not separated). Input material: gamma-delta T cells from blood. This chain uses TRDV2 with TRDJ1; D may be TRDD2 or TRDD3 (6 bases each). No J gene is reported in TCRdb; it was inferred here by comparing the DNA with germline. The CDR3: CACDTGSYTGLLYTDKLIF. The CDR3, as DNA: TGTGCCTGTGACACGGGATCCTACACTGGGCTACTCTACACCGATAAACTCATCTTT.